These 32 T cell receptor beta chains were all obtained from the same sample, sequenced in a study of OX40 agonist ivuxolimab in advanced cancers. Measured with immunoSEQ multiplex PCR; TCRdb has only the in-frame clones, and not every one. Seen here are 55,000 to 70,000 clones, roughly 89% observed once, and the top ten hold approximately 4.4%. The input for sequencing was CD4+ or CD8+ T cells sorted from blood, taken in a trial of the OX40 agonist ivuxolimab. Receptors originate from an adult with an advanced solid tumor such as melanoma, head and neck, liver or kidney cancer.

The chain links TRBV28 to TRBJ1-1, with D hard to call. Germline V gene lookup returns CDR1 MDHEN and CDR2 SYDVKM. The V end lost 5 bases, the J end lost 1 base, and 5 bases lay between the germline ends. This CDR3 comprises 12 residues. The CDR3 DNA reads as TGTGCCAGCAGTCTTCAGAACACTGAAGCTTTCTTT. It is translated as CASSLQNTEAFF.

This chain uses TRBV2 with TRBJ2-5; D is perhaps TRBD1 (6 bases). Trimming left V 10 bases short and J 5 bases short, with 14 bases between. The CDR3 length is 12 residues. Germline assignment: CDR1 SNHLY and CDR2 FYNNEI. CDR3 residues: CAIPGVEETQYF. The DNA of the CDR3 is TGTGCCATACCAGGGGTCGAGGAGACCCAGTACTTC.

This chain connects TRBV2 to TRBJ2-2, with D hard to call. The CDR3 has 12 amino acids. The germline V gene encodes CDR1 SNHLY and CDR2 FYNNEI. Trimming removed 4 bases from V and 6 bases from J, with 6 bases in between. The CDR3 reads CASSATAGELFF. CDR3 sequence (DNA): TGTGCCAGCAGTGCGACTGCCGGGGAGCTGTTTTTT.

The rearrangement uses TRBV19 and TRBJ2-4; D ambiguous. The germline V gene has CDR1 LNHDA and CDR2 SQIVND (reference sequence). Deletions cut 3 bases from V and 2 bases from J, with 26 bases between. The CDR3 runs to 20 residues. The CDR3 DNA reads TGTGCCAGTAGTATTAGCTTCGGCAGGCCTAAAGAGGATACCAAAAACATTCAGTACTTC. Translated: CASSISFGRPKEDTKNIQYF.

The rearrangement uses TRBV5-6 and TRBJ2-7, with D perhaps matching TRBD1 (5 bases). The V gene lost 0 bases and the J gene lost 0 bases, with 13 bases spanning the gap. The CDR3 length is 16 residues. Germline CDR1 reads SGHDT; CDR2 reads YYEEEE. CDR3 sequence (DNA): TGTGCCAGCAGCTTGGTATCTGGGGCCCACTCCTACGAGCAGTACTTC. Amino acids: CASSLVSGAHSYEQYF.

The chain links TRBV19 to TRBJ1-6; D perhaps matches TRBD1 (5 bases). V was pared by 4 bases and J by 8 bases, with 15 bases between. CDR1 LNHDA and CDR2 SQIVND come from the germline V gene (reference sequence). This CDR3 has 15 residues. CDR3 sequence (DNA): TGTGCCAGTAGTACTCCCGGCAGGGTTGATTCACCCCTCCACTTT. This sequence encodes CASSTPGRVDSPLHF.

The rearrangement links TRBV5-1 to TRBJ2-7; 13 bases agree with TRBD2. J lost 3 bases, V lost 0 bases, and 3 bases had no gene match. The V gene's germline CDR1 is SGHRS and CDR2 YFSETQ. This CDR3 contains 16 residues. The CDR3 sequence: CASSLAGTSGVYEQYF. DNA for the CDR3: TGCGCCAGCAGCTTGGCTGGGACTAGCGGGGTCTACGAGCAGTACTTC.

The J gene is TRBJ2-1, the V gene TRBV7-9; the match to TRBD1 covers 8 bases. J lost 6 bases, V lost 5 bases, and 12 bases had no gene match. The CDR3 sequence is 16 residues long. CDR1 is SEHNR, CDR2 FQNEAQ, per germline (reference sequence). In DNA form, the CDR3 reads TGTGCCAGCAGCCCGCAGGGGGCCCTAAGACCCAATGAGCAGTTCTTC. It translates to CASSPQGALRPNEQFF.

This clone was seen more than once but under ten times. V and J are TRBV2 and TRBJ2-7; weak D call: TRBD2 (6 bases). This CDR3 comprises 13 residues. CDR1 is SNHLY, CDR2 FYNNEI, per germline. Deletions cut 7 bases from V and 7 bases from J, with 17 bases between. CDR3 nucleotide sequence: TGTGCCAGCACTCGGGCCGCGGAGGGGGAGCAGTACTTC. It specifies CASTRAAEGEQYF. The full variable domain, rest sourced from reference TRBV2 and TRBJ2-7, is EPEVTQTPSHQVTQMGQEVILRCVPISNHLYFYWYRQILGQKVEFLVSFYNNEISEKSEIFDDQFSVERPDGSNFTLKIRSTKLEDSAMYFCASTRAAEGEQYFGPGTRLTVT.

This clone was recorded only once. V and J are TRBV6-6 and TRBJ1-5; possible D gene TRBD1, 6 bases. The CDR3 totals 14 residues. Germline CDR1 is MNHNY and CDR2 is SVGAGI (reference sequence). Trimming pared 2 bases from V and 3 bases from J, leaving 8 bases between. The CDR3 loop is CASSYGQSNQPQHF. As DNA, the CDR3 is TGTGCCAGCAGTTACGGACAGTCCAATCAGCCCCAGCATTTT.

This clone has more than one count but fewer than ten. This chain connects TRBV9 to TRBJ1-4; 9 nucleotides line up with TRBD1. Germline values: CDR1 SGDLS, CDR2 YYNGEE. The CDR3 length is 15 residues. The V segment lost 3 bases and the J segment 7 bases; nucleotides outside the gene matches: 7. The CDR3 region has the DNA TGTGCCAGCAGCGCCCGGACAGGGGAGGCTGAAAAACTGTTTTTT. It yields the protein CASSARTGEAEKLFF.

The chain recombines TRBV4-1 with TRBJ1-4; D gene uncertain. CDR3 length: 16 amino acids. Germline-derived CDR1 and CDR2 are MGHRA and YSYEKL. Trimming cost V 4 bases and J 3 bases, with 15 bases left between them. The CDR3 is CASSLDLPRANEKLFF. CDR3 in DNA: TGCGCCAGCAGCCTGGACCTCCCGAGGGCTAATGAAAAACTGTTTTTT.

The chain combines TRBV28 with TRBJ1-2; 7 nucleotides line up with TRBD1. The CDR3 has 13 residues. Per germline, CDR1 MDHEN and CDR2 SYDVKM. V shed 2 bases, J shed 6 bases, and the junction held 3 bases outside the gene matches. The DNA for the CDR3 is TGTGCCAGCAGTTTAGGGACAGATAATGGCTACACCTTC. Amino acid sequence: CASSLGTDNGYTF.

This rearrangement joins TRBV11-3 to TRBJ2-5, with D hard to call. CDR3 length equals 13 residues. The ends were cut back, 5 bases at V and 2 bases at J, with 9 bases in the middle. Per the germline V gene, CDR1 is SGHNT and CDR2 is YENEEA. CDR3 nucleotides: TGTGCCAGCAGCGTAAGACCGCAAGAGACCCAGTACTTC. Its translation is CASSVRPQETQYF.

V gene TRBV5-1 combines with J gene TRBJ2-7; D is possibly TRBD2 (6 bases). The CDR3 spans 15 residues. Germline assignment: CDR1 SGHRS and CDR2 YFSETQ. Trimming removed 5 bases from V and 3 bases from J, with 18 bases in between. The CDR3 protein is CASRWEVQDIYEQYF. Here the CDR3 DNA reads TGCGCCAGCAGATGGGAGGTACAGGACATCTACGAGCAGTACTTC.

The chain uses TRBV18 and TRBJ1-3; TRBD1 matches at 10 bases. The trim removed 0 bases at V and 3 bases at J, leaving 2 bases unmatched. This CDR3 spans 16 amino acids. The germline V gene has CDR1 KGHSH and CDR2 LQKENI. Here the CDR3 DNA reads TGTGCCAGCTCACCACCGGACAGGGGGTATGGAAACACCATATATTTT. Translation: CASSPPDRGYGNTIYF.

The chain uses TRBV27 and TRBJ2-4; the match to TRBD1 covers 10 bases. Losses at the gene ends were 6 bases for V and 6 bases for J; bases not matched to a gene: 5. Per germline, CDR1 MNHEY and CDR2 SMNVEV (reference sequence). This CDR3 is built from 14 residues. The CDR3 DNA is TGTGCCAGCAGGGGACAGGGGACAACAAACATTCAGTACTTC. Translation: CASRGQGTTNIQYF.

The chain is built from TRBV7-9 and TRBJ1-1, with TRBD1 as a possible D gene (5 bases). V was clipped by 3 bases and J by 3 bases, with 11 bases between them. The CDR3 loop spans 14 amino acids. The V gene's germline CDR1 is SEHNR and CDR2 FQNEAQ (reference sequence). The CDR3 loop is CASSFGQGHTEAFF. Here the CDR3 DNA reads TGTGCCAGCAGCTTTGGTCAGGGCCACACTGAAGCTTTCTTT.

This clone showed up just a few times. CDR3 DNA: TGTGCCAGCAGTGAAGGGAGGGAGGTGTCCCAGCATTTT. This encodes CASSEGREVSQHF. This sequence joins TRBV2 and TRBJ1-5; no reliable D call. V shed 1 base and J shed 11 bases, with 12 bases lying between them. This CDR3 comprises 13 residues. Germline V CDR1 and CDR2: SNHLY, FYNNEI.

The CDR3 DNA reads as TGTGCCAGCAACCAACTAAGGGGCGGGAGGGCCTACGAGCAGTACTTC. This codes for CASNQLRGGRAYEQYF. V and J are TRBV7-3 and TRBJ2-7; 9 positions match TRBD2. Germline V gene sequence: CDR1 SGHTA, CDR2 FQGTGA. CDR3 length: 16 residues. V gave up 7 bases and J gave up 2 bases; unmatched junction bases: 12.

The chain uses TRBV18 and TRBJ1-1; D unclear. Trimming shortened V by 2 bases and J by 0 bases, and 10 bases separated the two germline ends. The CDR3 sequence is 15 residues long. Germline lookup yields CDR1 KGHSH and CDR2 LQKENI. CDR3 sequence: CASSPRTEMNTEAFF. In DNA form, the CDR3 reads TGTGCCAGCTCACCAAGGACGGAAATGAACACTGAAGCTTTCTTT.

The chain is built from TRBV5-1 and TRBJ2-2; TRBD2 aligns across 8 bases. Germline CDR1 SGHRS, CDR2 YFSETQ. Unmatched junction bases numbered 4, after V lost 2 bases and J lost 4 bases. The length of the CDR3 is 15 residues. The CDR3 DNA sequence: TGCGCCAGCAGCTTTTGGACTAGCACCACCGGGGAGCTGTTTTTT. Protein: CASSFWTSTTGELFF.

This clone was seen once. The rearrangement joins TRBV6-6 to TRBJ2-7, with 11 positions matching TRBD2. Germline V lookup: CDR1 MNHNY, CDR2 SVGAGI (reference sequence). V dropped 4 bases and J dropped 3; count of bases not matched to a gene: 2. This CDR3 has 14 amino acids. DNA for the CDR3: TGTGCCAGCAGTTCCGGGACTAGCGGCTACGAGCAGTACTTC. Protein: CASSSGTSGYEQYF.

The chain uses TRBV11-2 and TRBJ2-7; 8 bases map to TRBD2. V was pared by 5 bases and J by 2 bases, with 11 bases of the junction left unmatched. Germline V gene data show CDR1 as SGHAT and CDR2 as FQNNGV. This CDR3 spans 16 amino acids. The CDR3 here is CASSLSLLAGTYEQYF. DNA for the CDR3: TGTGCCAGCAGCCTATCCCTTCTAGCGGGCACCTACGAGCAGTACTTC. The entire variable domain, with the rest obtained from reference TRBV11-2 and TRBJ2-7, is as follows: EAGVAQSPRYKIIEKRQSVAFWCNPISGHATLYWYQQILGQGPKLLIQFQNNGVVDDSQLPKDRFSAERLKGVDSTLKIQPAKLEDSAVYLCASSLSLLAGTYEQYFGPGTRLTVT.

V gene TRBV14 combines with J gene TRBJ2-7; 13 nucleotides line up with TRBD2. CDR1 is SGHDN and CDR2 is FVKESK in the germline V gene. The CDR3 length is 20 residues. J gave up 0 bases and V 2 bases, and 13 bases lay outside the gene matches. The CDR3 sequence: CASSQNPGTSGARSSYEQYF. The CDR3 DNA reads as TGTGCCAGCAGCCAAAATCCGGGGACTAGCGGGGCCAGGAGCTCCTACGAGCAGTACTTC.

Only a few counts were recorded for this clone. This sequence joins TRBV2 and TRBJ1-4; D unclear. With 4 bases removed from V and 4 bases from J, the gap between germline ends came to 13 bases. The length of the CDR3 is 15 residues. Germline CDR1 and CDR2: SNHLY and FYNNEI. CDR3 nucleotide sequence: TGTGCCAGCAGTGTAGGAGACGGGTTTAATGAAAAACTGTTTTTT. It codes for CASSVGDGFNEKLFF. The variable domain in full, completed from reference TRBV2 and TRBJ1-4, reads EPEVTQTPSHQVTQMGQEVILRCVPISNHLYFYWYRQILGQKVEFLVSFYNNEISEKSEIFDDQFSVERPDGSNFTLKIRSTKLEDSAMYFCASSVGDGFNEKLFFGSGTQLSVL.

This chain connects TRBV19 to TRBJ1-4, with 7 bases that match TRBD1. Germline CDR1 and CDR2: LNHDA and SQIVND (reference sequence). This CDR3 contains 16 residues. J gave up 5 bases and V 1 base, and 7 bases lay outside the gene matches. In nucleotides, the CDR3 is TGTGCCAGTAGTATAGGGAGGACAGGACTAAATGAAAAACTGTTTTTT. Protein sequence: CASSIGRTGLNEKLFF.

The chain uses TRBV5-1 and TRBJ1-1; no clear D gene. The CDR3 spans 12 residues. Germline CDR1 SGHRS, CDR2 YFSETQ. Trimming left V 0 bases short and J 7 bases short, with 7 bases between. CDR3 in amino acids: CASSLEHGEAFF. For the CDR3, the DNA is TGCGCCAGCAGCTTGGAACACGGTGAAGCTTTCTTT.

In this sample, this clone turned up a few times. The chain joins TRBV2 to TRBJ2-1; perhaps TRBD2 as D (5 bases). The germline V gene encodes CDR1 SNHLY and CDR2 FYNNEI. The V and J ends lost 2 bases and 2 bases respectively, with 13 bases between them. This CDR3 is built from 16 residues. CDR3 sequence: CASSERGFGAYNEQFF. CDR3 sequence (DNA): TGTGCCAGCAGTGAAAGAGGGTTCGGAGCCTACAATGAGCAGTTCTTC.

This clone was seen more than once but under ten times. J is TRBJ1-1 and V is TRBV27; possibly TRBD1 for D (5 bases). V lost 2 bases, J lost 4 bases, and 8 bases lay in between. This CDR3 region has 13 residues. Germline-derived CDR1 and CDR2 are MNHEY and SMNVEV (reference sequence). The CDR3 nucleotides are TGTGCCAGCAGTTTAGAGGGGCGCACTGAAGCTTTCTTT. Protein product: CASSLEGRTEAFF.

The rearrangement uses TRBV9 and TRBJ2-5; D might be TRBD1 (7 bases). Germline CDR1 and CDR2: SGDLS and YYNGEE. With 6 bases removed from V and 4 bases from J, the gap between germline ends came to 13 bases. The CDR3 extends over 13 amino acids. The CDR3 region is CASNRQGGETQYF. The CDR3 nucleotides read TGTGCCAGCAACCGACAGGGAGGAGAGACCCAGTACTTC.

The chain employs TRBV5-1 and TRBJ2-5, with a weak D call TRBD1 (5 bases). Between the trimmed V and J ends, which lost 0 bases and 2 bases, there was a span of 14 bases. The CDR3 has 16 amino acids. Germline loops: CDR1 SGHRS, CDR2 YFSETQ. This CDR3 is CASSLGGTQGQETQYF. DNA of the CDR3: TGCGCCAGCAGCTTGGGAGGAACTCAGGGACAAGAGACCCAGTACTTC.